In its sample, the clone carrying this T cell receptor beta chain was seen a few times. Sequencing used immunoSEQ multiplex PCR; TCRdb keeps in-frame clones, though not all of them. The sample shows around 30,000 clones, around 52% of them seen only once. The record originates from a study of cytotoxic CD8 clonotypes in ibrutinib-treated CLL. Across the study: Patients: more than nine relapsed/refractory, roughly 15 treatment-naive, under 18 IGHV unmutated. Responses comprised about 24 partial and 2 complete; at median approximately 70 months, about 15 remained remitted and about 12 progressed.

Material: PBMCs, obtained before ibrutinib treatment. This clonotype was obtained from a human donor with chronic lymphocytic leukemia.

The CDR3 spells CASSDWGSGTGNEKLFF. CDR3 DNA sequence: TGTGCCAGCAGTGACTGGGGCTCCGGGACAGGGAATGAAAAACTGTTTTTT. The chain couples TRBV6-1 to TRBJ1-4, with 9 bases lining up with TRBD1. Germline V gene lookup returns CDR1 MNHNS and CDR2 SASEGT. The CDR3 length is 17 residues. After removal of 3 bases from V and 5 bases from J, the junction contained 10 bases not matched to a gene.